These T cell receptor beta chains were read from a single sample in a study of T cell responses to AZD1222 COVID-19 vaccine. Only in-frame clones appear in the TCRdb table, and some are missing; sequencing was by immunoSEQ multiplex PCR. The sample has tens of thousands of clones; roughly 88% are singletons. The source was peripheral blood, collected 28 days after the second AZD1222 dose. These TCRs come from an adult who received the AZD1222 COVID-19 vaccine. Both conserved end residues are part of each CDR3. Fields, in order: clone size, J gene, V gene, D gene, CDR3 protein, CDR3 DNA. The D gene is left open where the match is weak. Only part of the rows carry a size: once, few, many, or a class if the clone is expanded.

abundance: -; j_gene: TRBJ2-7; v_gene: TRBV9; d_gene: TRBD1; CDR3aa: CASSPGRDRGTYEQYF; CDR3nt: TGTGCCAGCAGCCCCGGGAGGGACAGGGGGACCTACGAGCAGTACTTC
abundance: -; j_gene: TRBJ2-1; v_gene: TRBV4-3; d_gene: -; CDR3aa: CASSQVFRGNEQFF; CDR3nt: TGCGCCAGCAGCCAAGTGTTTAGGGGTAATGAGCAGTTCTTC
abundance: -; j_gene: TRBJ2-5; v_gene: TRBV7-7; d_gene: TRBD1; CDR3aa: CASSPGTGGQETQYF; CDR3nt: TGTGCCAGCAGCCCCGGGACAGGGGGCCAAGAGACCCAGTACTTC
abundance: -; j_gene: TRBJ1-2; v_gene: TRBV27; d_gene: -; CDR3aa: CASTGRGRAGYTF; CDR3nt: TGTGCCAGTACCGGGAGGGGGAGAGCTGGCTACACCTTC
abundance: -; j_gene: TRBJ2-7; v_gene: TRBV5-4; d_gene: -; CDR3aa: CASSEGFGVPSYEQYF; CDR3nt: TGTGCCAGCAGCGAGGGCTTCGGGGTTCCCTCCTACGAGCAGTACTTC
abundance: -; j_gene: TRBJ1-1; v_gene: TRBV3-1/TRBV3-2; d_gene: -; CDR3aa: CASSQGMRNTEAFF; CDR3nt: TGTGCCAGCAGCCAAGGGATGAGGAACACTGAAGCTTTCTTT
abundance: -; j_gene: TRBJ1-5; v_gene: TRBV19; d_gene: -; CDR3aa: CASKANRNSGGSNQPQHF; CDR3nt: TGTGCCAGTAAGGCTAACAGAAACTCAGGAGGTAGCAATCAGCCCCAGCATTTT
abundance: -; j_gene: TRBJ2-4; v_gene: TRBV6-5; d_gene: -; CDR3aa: CASSRTLAKNIQYF; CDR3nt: TGTGCCAGCTCCAGGACCCTAGCCAAAAACATTCAGTACTTC
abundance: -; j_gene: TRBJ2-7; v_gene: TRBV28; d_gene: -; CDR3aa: CASSSPPYEQYF; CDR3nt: TGTGCCAGCAGTTCCCCCCCCTACGAGCAGTACTTC
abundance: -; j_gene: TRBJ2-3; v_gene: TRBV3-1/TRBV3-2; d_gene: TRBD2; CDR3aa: CASSQAGEGLAGPGDTQYF; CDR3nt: TGTGCCAGCAGCCAAGCTGGAGAGGGACTAGCGGGGCCGGGAGATACGCAGTATTTT
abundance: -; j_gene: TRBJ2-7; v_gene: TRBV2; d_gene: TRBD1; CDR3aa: CASSDTGGKHEQYF; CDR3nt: TGTGCCAGCAGTGATACAGGGGGCAAGCACGAGCAGTACTTC
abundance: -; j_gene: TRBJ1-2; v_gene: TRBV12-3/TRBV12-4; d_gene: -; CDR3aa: CASSLIQGQGYTF; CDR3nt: TGTGCCAGCAGTTTAATTCAGGGGCAGGGCTACACCTTC
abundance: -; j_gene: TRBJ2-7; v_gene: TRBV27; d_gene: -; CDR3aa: CASSPSSYEQYF; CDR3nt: TGTGCCAGCAGCCCTAGCTCCTACGAGCAGTACTTC
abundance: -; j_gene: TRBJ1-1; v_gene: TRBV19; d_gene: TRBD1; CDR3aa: CASRHRQGATEAFF; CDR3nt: TGTGCCAGTAGGCACCGCCAGGGGGCCACTGAAGCTTTCTTT
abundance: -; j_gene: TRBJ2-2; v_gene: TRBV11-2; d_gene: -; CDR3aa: CASSPVGKPELFF; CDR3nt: TGTGCCAGCAGCCCTGTAGGGAAACCTGAGCTGTTTTTT
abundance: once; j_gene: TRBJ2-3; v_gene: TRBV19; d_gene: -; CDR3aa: CASNLGEGGTDTQYF; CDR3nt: TGTGCCAGTAACCTAGGTGAGGGGGGCACAGATACGCAGTATTTT
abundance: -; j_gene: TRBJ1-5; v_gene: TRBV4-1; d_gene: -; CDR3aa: CASSHNRDSNQPQHF; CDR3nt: TGCGCCAGCAGCCATAACAGGGATAGCAATCAGCCCCAGCATTTT
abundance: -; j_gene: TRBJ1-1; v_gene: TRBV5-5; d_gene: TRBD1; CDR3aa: CASIRTGDTEAFF; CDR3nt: TGTGCCAGCATCAGGACAGGAGACACTGAAGCTTTCTTT
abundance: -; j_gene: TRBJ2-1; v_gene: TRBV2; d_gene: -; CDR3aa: CASSRTSFYNEQFF; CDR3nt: TGTGCCAGCAGCCGAACTAGTTTCTACAATGAGCAGTTCTTC
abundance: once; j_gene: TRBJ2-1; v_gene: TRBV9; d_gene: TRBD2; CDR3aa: CASSVQRGAHNEQFF; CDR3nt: TGTGCCAGCAGCGTACAGCGGGGGGCCCACAATGAGCAGTTCTTC
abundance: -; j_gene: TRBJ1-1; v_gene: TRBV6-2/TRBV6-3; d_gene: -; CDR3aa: CASSYSRNTEAFF; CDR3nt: TGTGCCAGCAGTTACTCCCGAAACACTGAAGCTTTCTTT
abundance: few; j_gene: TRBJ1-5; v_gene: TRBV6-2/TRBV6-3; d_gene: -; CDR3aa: CASSPSPQPQHF; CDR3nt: TGTGCCAGCAGTCCCTCCCCCCAGCCCCAGCATTTT
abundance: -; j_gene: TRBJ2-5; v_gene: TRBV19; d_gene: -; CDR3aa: CASSMSGLVGQETQYF; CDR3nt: TGTGCCAGTAGTATGTCCGGGTTAGTTGGTCAGGAGACCCAGTACTTC
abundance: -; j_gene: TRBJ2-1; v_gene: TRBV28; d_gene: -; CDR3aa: CASSSRQRQFF; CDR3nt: TGTGCCAGCAGTTCGCGACAGCGGCAGTTCTTC
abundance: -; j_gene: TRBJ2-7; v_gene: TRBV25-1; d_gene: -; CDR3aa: CASSEWGQGLYEQYF; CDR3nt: TGTGCCAGCAGTGAATGGGGTCAGGGACTGTACGAGCAGTACTTC
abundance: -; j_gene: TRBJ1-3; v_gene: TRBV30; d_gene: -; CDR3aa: CAWTASGNTIYF; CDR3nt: TGTGCCTGGACAGCCTCTGGAAACACCATATATTTT
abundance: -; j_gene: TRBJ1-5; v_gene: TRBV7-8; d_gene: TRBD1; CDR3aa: CASSPSGQGVSNQPQHF; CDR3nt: TGTGCCAGCAGCCCCTCGGGGCAGGGGGTTAGCAATCAGCCCCAGCATTTT
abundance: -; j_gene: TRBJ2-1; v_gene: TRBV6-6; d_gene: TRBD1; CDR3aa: CASSYFGGQGINEQFF; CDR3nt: TGTGCCAGCAGTTACTTCGGGGGACAGGGTATCAATGAGCAGTTCTTC
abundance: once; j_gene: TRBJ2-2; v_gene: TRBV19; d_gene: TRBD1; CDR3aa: CASSPLGQGNTGELFF; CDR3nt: TGTGCCAGTAGTCCCTTGGGACAGGGGAACACCGGGGAGCTGTTTTTT
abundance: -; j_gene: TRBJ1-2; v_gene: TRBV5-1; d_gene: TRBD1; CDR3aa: CASSFTGEGLDGYTF; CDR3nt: TGCGCCAGCAGCTTTACAGGGGAAGGACTAGATGGCTACACCTTC
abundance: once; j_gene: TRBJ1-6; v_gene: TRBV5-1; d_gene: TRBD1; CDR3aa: CASSGSGTGHNSPLHF; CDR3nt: TGCGCCAGCAGCGGCTCCGGGACAGGACATAATTCACCCCTCCACTTT
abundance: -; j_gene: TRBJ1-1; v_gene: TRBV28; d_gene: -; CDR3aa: CASTFLDRQNTEAFF; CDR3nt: TGTGCCAGCACCTTCCTAGACAGGCAAAACACTGAAGCTTTCTTT
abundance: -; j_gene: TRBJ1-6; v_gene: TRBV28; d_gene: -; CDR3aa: CASSLIGNSPLHF; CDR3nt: TGTGCCAGCAGCCTCATTGGGAATTCACCCCTCCACTTT
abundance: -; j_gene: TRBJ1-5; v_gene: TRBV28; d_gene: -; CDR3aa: CASSLNLGGNQPQHF; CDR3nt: TGTGCCAGCAGTTTAAATCTCGGGGGGAATCAGCCCCAGCATTTT
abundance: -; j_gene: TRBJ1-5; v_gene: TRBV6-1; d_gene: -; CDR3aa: CASSEELGLPRQPQHF; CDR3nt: TGTGCCAGCAGTGAAGAGTTGGGGCTGCCGCGGCAGCCCCAGCATTTT
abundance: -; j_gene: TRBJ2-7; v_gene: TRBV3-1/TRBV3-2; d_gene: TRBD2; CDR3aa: CASSHGQASGFSEQYF; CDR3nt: TGTGCCAGCAGCCATGGCCAGGCTAGCGGATTCTCTGAGCAGTACTTC
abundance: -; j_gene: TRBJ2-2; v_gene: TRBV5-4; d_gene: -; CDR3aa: CASSPLRYENTGELFF; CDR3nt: TGTGCCAGCAGCCCCCTTCGGTACGAAAACACCGGGGAGCTGTTTTTT
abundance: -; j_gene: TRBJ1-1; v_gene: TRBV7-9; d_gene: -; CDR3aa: CASTLGTQNTEAFF; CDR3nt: TGTGCCAGCACCCTAGGGACACAGAACACTGAAGCTTTCTTT
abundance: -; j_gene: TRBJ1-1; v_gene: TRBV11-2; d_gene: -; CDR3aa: CASSTSREWTAFF; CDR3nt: TGTGCCAGCAGCACTAGCAGGGAGTGGACAGCTTTCTTT
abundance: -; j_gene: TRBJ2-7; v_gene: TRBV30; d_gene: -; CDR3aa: CACRDPNGEQYF; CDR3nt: TGTGCCTGCCGGGACCCGAATGGCGAGCAGTACTTC
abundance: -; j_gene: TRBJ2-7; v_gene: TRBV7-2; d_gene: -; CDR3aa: CASSLNGVLYEQYF; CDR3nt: TGTGCCAGCAGCTTAAACGGGGTGCTCTACGAGCAGTACTTC
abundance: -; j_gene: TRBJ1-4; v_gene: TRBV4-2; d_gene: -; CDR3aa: CASSRNRDGNEKLFF; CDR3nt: TGTGCCAGCAGCCGAAACCGGGACGGTAATGAAAAACTGTTTTTT
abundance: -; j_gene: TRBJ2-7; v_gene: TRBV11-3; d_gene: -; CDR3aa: CASSSQGPPSSYEQYF; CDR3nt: TGTGCCAGCAGCTCCCAAGGACCTCCTTCCTCCTACGAGCAGTACTTC